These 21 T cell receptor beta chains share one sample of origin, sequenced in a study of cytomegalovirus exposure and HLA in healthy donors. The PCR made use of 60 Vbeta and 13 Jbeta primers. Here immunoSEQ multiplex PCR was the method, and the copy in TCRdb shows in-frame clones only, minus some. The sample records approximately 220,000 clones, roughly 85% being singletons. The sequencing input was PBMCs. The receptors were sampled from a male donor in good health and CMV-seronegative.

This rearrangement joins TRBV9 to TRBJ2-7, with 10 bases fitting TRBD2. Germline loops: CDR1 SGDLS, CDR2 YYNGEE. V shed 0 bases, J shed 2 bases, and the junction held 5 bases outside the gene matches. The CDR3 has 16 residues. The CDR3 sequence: CASSVGSSGGPYEQYF. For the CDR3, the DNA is TGTGCCAGCAGCGTAGGGTCTAGCGGGGGCCCCTACGAGCAGTACTTC.

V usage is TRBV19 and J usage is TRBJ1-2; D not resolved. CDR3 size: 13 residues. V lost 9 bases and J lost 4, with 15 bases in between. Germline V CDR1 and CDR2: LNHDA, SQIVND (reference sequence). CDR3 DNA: TGTGCCAGCCGCGATGTGGGCAGCTATGGCTACACCTTC. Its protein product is CASRDVGSYGYTF.

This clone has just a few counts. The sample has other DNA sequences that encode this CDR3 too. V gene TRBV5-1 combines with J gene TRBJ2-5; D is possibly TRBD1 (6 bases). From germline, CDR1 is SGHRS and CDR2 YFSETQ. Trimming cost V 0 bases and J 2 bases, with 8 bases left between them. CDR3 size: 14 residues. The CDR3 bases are TGCGCCAGCAGCTTGGAGGGGGTTCAAGAGACCCAGTACTTC. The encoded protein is CASSLEGVQETQYF.

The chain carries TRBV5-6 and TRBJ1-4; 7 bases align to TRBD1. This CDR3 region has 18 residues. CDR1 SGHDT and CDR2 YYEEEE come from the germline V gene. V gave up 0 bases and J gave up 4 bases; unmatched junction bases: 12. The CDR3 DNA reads TGTGCCAGCAGCTTGGCCGGGACAGTACTTCTAAGTAATGAAAAACTGTTTTTT. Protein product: CASSLAGTVLLSNEKLFF.

The CDR3 DNA follows: TGTGCCAGCAGCACCCTGGTCGAGAGCGGGGCTTTCTTT. Translated: CASSTLVESGAFF. The chain carries TRBV7-9 and TRBJ1-1, with D uncertain. This CDR3 contains 13 residues. In germline, CDR1 is SEHNR, CDR2 FQNEAQ (reference sequence). Trimming cost V 5 bases and J 11 bases, with 18 bases left between them.

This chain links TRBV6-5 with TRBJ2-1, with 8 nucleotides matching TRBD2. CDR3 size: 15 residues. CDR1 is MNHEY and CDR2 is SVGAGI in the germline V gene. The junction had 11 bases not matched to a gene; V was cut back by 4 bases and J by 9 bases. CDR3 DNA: TGTGCCAGCAGTTCTTATTCGGAGGCGGGGGGTGAGCAGTTCTTC. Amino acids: CASSSYSEAGGEQFF.

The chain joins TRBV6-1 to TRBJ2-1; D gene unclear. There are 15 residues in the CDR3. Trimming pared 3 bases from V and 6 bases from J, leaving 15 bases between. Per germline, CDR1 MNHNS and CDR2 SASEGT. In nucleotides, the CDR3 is TGTGCCAGCAGTGATGAGTCTGGAGCTTTCAATGAGCAGTTCTTC. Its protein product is CASSDESGAFNEQFF.

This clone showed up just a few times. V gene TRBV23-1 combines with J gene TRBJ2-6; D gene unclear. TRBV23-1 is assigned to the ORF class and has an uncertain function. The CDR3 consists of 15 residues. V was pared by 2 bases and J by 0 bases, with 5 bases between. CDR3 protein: CASSQPNSGANVLTF. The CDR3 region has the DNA TGCGCCAGCAGTCAACCCAACTCTGGGGCCAACGTCCTGACTTTC.

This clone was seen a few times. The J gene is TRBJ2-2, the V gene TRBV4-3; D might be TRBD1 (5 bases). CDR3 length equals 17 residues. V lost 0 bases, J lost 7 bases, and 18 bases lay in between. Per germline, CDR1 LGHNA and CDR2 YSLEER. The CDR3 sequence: CASSQDPQGGENGELFF. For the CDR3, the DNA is TGCGCCAGCAGCCAAGATCCCCAGGGTGGGGAAAACGGGGAGCTGTTTTTT.

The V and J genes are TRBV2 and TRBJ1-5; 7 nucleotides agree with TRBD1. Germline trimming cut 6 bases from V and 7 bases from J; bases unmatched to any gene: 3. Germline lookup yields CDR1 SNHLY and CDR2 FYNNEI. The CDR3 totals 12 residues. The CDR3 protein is CASRDRVQPQHF. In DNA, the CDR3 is TGTGCCAGCAGAGACAGGGTCCAGCCCCAGCATTTT.

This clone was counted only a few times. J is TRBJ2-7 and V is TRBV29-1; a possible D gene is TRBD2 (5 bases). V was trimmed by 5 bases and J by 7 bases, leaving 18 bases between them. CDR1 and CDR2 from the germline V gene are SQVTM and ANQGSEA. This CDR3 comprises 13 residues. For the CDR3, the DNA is TGCAGCGTTCGAAAGGACTCCGAAGGTGAGCAGTACTTC. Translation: CSVRKDSEGEQYF.

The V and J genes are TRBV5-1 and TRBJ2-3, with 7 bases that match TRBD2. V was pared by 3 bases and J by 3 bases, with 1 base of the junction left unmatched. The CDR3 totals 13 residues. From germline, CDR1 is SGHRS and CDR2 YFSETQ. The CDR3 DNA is TGCGCCAGCAGCTGGGAGGGAACAGATACGCAGTATTTT. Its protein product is CASSWEGTDTQYF.

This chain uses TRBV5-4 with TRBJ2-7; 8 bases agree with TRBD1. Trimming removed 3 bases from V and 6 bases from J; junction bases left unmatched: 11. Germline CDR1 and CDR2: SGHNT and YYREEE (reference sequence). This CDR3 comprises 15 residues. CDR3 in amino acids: CASSSGQGRVGEQYF. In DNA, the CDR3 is TGTGCCAGCAGCTCAGGACAGGGAAGGGTTGGCGAGCAGTACTTC.

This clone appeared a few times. The DNA of the CDR3 is TGTGCCAGCAGCGTAATACCGGGACTAGACGCTAGGACACCCTACAATGAGCAGTTCTTC. Translation gives CASSVIPGLDARTPYNEQFF. The chain uses TRBV9 and TRBJ2-1; 8 nucleotides agree with TRBD2. V lost 1 base and J lost 2; bases outside the gene matches: 17. The germline V gene has CDR1 SGDLS and CDR2 YYNGEE. The CDR3 has 20 residues.

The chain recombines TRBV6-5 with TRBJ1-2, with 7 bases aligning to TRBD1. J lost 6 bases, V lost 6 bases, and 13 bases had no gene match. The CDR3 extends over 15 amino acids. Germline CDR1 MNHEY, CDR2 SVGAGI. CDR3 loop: CASSPRFGTENGYTF. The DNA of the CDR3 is TGTGCCAGCAGCCCGCGGTTCGGGACAGAGAATGGCTACACCTTC.

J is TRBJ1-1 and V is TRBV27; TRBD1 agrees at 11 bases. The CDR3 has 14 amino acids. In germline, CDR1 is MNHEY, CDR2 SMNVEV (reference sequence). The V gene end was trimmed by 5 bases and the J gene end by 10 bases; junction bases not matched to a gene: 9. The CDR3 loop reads CASSPRTGGFLAFF. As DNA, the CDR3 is TGTGCCAGCAGTCCAAGGACAGGGGGCTTCTTAGCTTTCTTT.

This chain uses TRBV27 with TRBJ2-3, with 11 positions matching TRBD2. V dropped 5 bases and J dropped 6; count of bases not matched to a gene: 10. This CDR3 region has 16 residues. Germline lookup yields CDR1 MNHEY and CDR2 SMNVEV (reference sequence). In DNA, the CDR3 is TGTGCCAGCAGTCCCCGGACTAGCGGGTACCGGGATACGCAGTATTTT. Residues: CASSPRTSGYRDTQYF.

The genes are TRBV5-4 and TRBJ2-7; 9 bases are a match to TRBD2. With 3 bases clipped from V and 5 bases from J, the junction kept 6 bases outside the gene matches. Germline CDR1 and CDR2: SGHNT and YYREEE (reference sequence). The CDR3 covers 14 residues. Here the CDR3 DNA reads TGTGCCAGCAGCTCGGAGCTAGCGGGAAACGAGCAGTACTTC. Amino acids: CASSSELAGNEQYF.

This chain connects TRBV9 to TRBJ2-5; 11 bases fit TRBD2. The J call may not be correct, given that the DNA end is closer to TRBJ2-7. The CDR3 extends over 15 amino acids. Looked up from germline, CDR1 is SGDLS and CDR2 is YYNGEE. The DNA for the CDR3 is TGTGCCAGCAGCCCAACCCTAGCGGGAGGCCGCGAGCAGTACTTC. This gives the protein CASSPTLAGGREQYF.

The CDR3 DNA reads TGTGCCAGCAGCGTAGAAGTCCGGGGAGGCGGCTACACCTTC. This translates into CASSVEVRGGGYTF. The rearrangement links TRBV9 to TRBJ1-2, with unresolved D. This CDR3 has 14 residues. Germline CDR1 and CDR2: SGDLS and YYNGEE. Trimming pared 0 bases from V and 8 bases from J, leaving 14 bases between.

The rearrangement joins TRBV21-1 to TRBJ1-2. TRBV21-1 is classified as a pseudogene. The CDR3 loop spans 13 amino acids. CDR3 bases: TGTGCCAGCAGCCGGGGAGGAGACTATGGCTACACCTTC. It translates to CASSRGGDYGYTF.